Within the sample, the clone carrying this TCR beta chain is medium-sized. No antigen is known for it. V was pared by 4 bases and J by 0 bases, with 11 bases between. The CDR3 covers 15 residues. The germline V gene has CDR1 SGHNT and CDR2 YENEEA. TCRdb keeps only in-frame clones here, not all; method: immunoSEQ multiplex PCR. The sample yields roughly 4,200 clones, approximately 40% seen once. This record belongs to a study of T cells in localized non-small cell lung cancer. Points from the study as a whole: Median detection of top 100 tumor clones in adjacent lung was 55 to 60 clones.

Sequencing was performed on lung tumor tissue, taken before any cancer treatment. The source of this sequence is a woman aged 35-75 years with stage I lung adenocarcinoma. This chain connects TRBV11-3 to TRBJ2-3; the D is unclear. The CDR3 loop reads CASSSVYFSTDTQYF. CDR3 nucleotides: TGTGCCAGCAGCTCGGTGTACTTTAGCACAGATACGCAGTATTTT.